A selection of T cell receptor beta chains follows, all from one sample in a study of blood T cell repertoires in COVID-19. Assay used: immunoSEQ multiplex PCR; TCRdb lists only in-frame clones, some missing. This sample carries a few hundred thousand clones, around four fifths of them seen once, and the ten largest clones take about 4.9%. Source material: peripheral blood. These receptors came from a man between 60 and 70 years old who had recovered from COVID-19. Both conserved end residues are part of each CDR3. Each record gives: V gene, J gene, CDR3 length, clone size, D gene, CDR3 protein, CDR3 DNA. A D gene is named only where the DNA matches it firmly. Expanded clones get a size class; other rows say once, few or many, or leave the size out.

TRBV24-1	TRBJ2-3	15	.	TRBD1	CATSERDRAAETQYF	TGTGCCACCAGTGAGCGGGACAGGGCGGCTGAAACGCAGTATTTT
TRBV4-1	TRBJ1-1	12	few	.	CASSKINTEAFF	TGCGCCAGCAGCAAAATAAACACTGAAGCTTTCTTT
TRBV6-4	TRBJ1-2	16	once	.	CASSEAVGYENYGYTF	TGTGCCAGCAGTGAAGCGGTAGGGTATGAAAACTATGGCTACACCTTC
TRBV4-2	TRBJ2-5	15	.	TRBD2	CASSRGTSGQETQYF	TGTGCCAGCAGCCGGGGGACTAGCGGCCAAGAGACCCAGTACTTC
TRBV19	TRBJ1-2	14	.	.	CASSLPLTNYGYTF	TGTGCCAGTAGTTTGCCACTAACTAACTATGGCTACACCTTC
TRBV29-1	TRBJ1-1	14	.	.	CSVAEQNMNTEAFF	TGCAGCGTTGCGGAACAGAACATGAACACTGAAGCTTTCTTT
TRBV4-2	TRBJ1-5	16	few	TRBD1	CASSLFDRDSNQPQHF	TGTGCCAGCAGCCTATTCGACAGGGATAGCAATCAGCCCCAGCATTTT
TRBV4-2	TRBJ1-1	17	.	TRBD1	CASSQFPQGAGNTEAFF	TGTGCCAGCAGCCAGTTTCCACAGGGGGCGGGGAACACTGAAGCTTTCTTT
TRBV28	TRBJ1-5	17	.	.	CASTPINPGPINQPQHF	TGTGCCAGCACCCCCATCAATCCAGGGCCGATAAATCAGCCCCAGCATTTT
TRBV29-1	TRBJ2-7	13	.	TRBD1	CSVMATGGYEQYF	TGCAGCGTCATGGCCACAGGGGGATACGAGCAGTACTTC
TRBV24-1	TRBJ2-2	18	.	.	CATSDPPAGVLDTGELFF	TGTGCCACCAGTGATCCGCCGGCAGGGGTTCTGGACACCGGGGAGCTGTTTTTT
TRBV7-6	TRBJ1-2	16	.	TRBD1	CASSLAGTGEHYGYTF	TGTGCCAGCAGCTTAGCTGGGACAGGGGAGCACTATGGCTACACCTTC
TRBV25-1	TRBJ1-4	17	.	.	CASSPGLLGSTNEKLFF	TGTGCCAGCAGCCCTGGGCTTTTGGGTTCAACTAATGAAAAACTGTTTTTT
TRBV6-6	TRBJ1-1	13	once	TRBD1	CASSSPGQGEAFF	TGTGCCAGCAGTTCCCCGGGACAGGGCGAAGCTTTCTTT
TRBV19	TRBJ1-5	18	.	TRBD1	CASSLNTMGQASNQPQHF	TGTGCCAGTAGTTTAAATACAATGGGACAGGCTAGCAATCAGCCCCAGCATTTT
TRBV5-1	TRBJ2-7	14	few	TRBD1	CASSTGQGKREQYF	TGCGCCAGCAGCACCGGACAGGGGAAGAGGGAGCAGTACTTC
TRBV12-3/TRBV12-4	TRBJ2-3	13	.	.	CASSLSGLDTQYF	TGTGCCAGCAGTTTGTCGGGGTTGGATACGCAGTATTTT
TRBV7-2	TRBJ2-6	15	.	.	CASSSSGSGANVLTF	TGTGCCAGCAGCTCAAGCGGCTCTGGGGCCAACGTCCTGACTTTC
TRBV19	TRBJ1-5	14	.	TRBD1	CASSITQGAQPQHF	TGTGCCAGTAGTATAACACAGGGGGCCCAGCCCCAGCATTTT
TRBV6-5	TRBJ1-4	14	.	.	CASTPGREDEKLFF	TGTGCCAGCACCCCGGGGAGGGAGGATGAAAAACTGTTTTTT
TRBV29-1	TRBJ1-1	13	few	.	CSGGNGMNTEAFF	TGCAGCGGGGGGAACGGGATGAACACTGAAGCTTTCTTT
TRBV12-3/TRBV12-4	TRBJ2-1	11	.	.	CASIGGMRQFF	TGTGCCAGCATCGGGGGTATGAGGCAGTTCTTC
TRBV27	TRBJ1-2	13	.	TRBD1	CASREQGAYGYTF	TGTGCCAGCAGAGAGCAGGGGGCCTATGGCTACACCTTC
TRBV18	TRBJ2-7	15	.	TRBD1	CASSPLGQGAGEQYF	TGTGCCAGCTCCCCATTAGGACAGGGGGCCGGGGAGCAGTACTTC
TRBV7-9	TRBJ2-2	17	.	TRBD2	CASSPRVAGTNTGELFF	TGTGCCAGCAGCCCGAGGGTAGCGGGGACGAACACCGGGGAGCTGTTTTTT
TRBV10-3	TRBJ2-7	14	.	TRBD2	CATKGLAGGTEQYF	TGTGCCACAAAGGGACTAGCGGGGGGGACCGAGCAGTACTTC